This T cell receptor (beta chain) was documented in a study of graft-versus-host responses after intestinal transplantation. Study context: For around 3 years after anti-thymocyte globulin induction, all recipients took tacrolimus and steroids. Study-wide results and limits: Early HvG declines after transplant were associated with peak circulating GvH clone levels. Detection of GvH clones occurred in recipient marrow, and some had their first appearance in ileum or blood.

The assay was immunoSEQ multiplex PCR, and TCRdb's table has in-frame clones only and misses some. The data contain around 100,000 clones, 87% of them singletons. To note about this clone: What it recognizes is unknown.

Per germline, CDR1 SEHNR and CDR2 FQNEAQ (reference sequence). The J segment lost 4 bases and the V segment lost 3 bases, leaving 2 bases of the junction unmatched. This CDR3 has 14 residues. This receptor was taken from a human donor who received an intestinal transplant. The sample consisted of unstimulated CD4+ T cells sorted from spleen or lymph node cells, taken before intestinal transplant. The chain is built from TRBV7-9 and TRBJ2-5, with TRBD2 identical over 10 bases. CDR3 loop: CASSFRLAGETQYF. CDR3 DNA sequence: TGTGCCAGCAGCTTCAGACTAGCGGGAGAGACCCAGTACTTC.